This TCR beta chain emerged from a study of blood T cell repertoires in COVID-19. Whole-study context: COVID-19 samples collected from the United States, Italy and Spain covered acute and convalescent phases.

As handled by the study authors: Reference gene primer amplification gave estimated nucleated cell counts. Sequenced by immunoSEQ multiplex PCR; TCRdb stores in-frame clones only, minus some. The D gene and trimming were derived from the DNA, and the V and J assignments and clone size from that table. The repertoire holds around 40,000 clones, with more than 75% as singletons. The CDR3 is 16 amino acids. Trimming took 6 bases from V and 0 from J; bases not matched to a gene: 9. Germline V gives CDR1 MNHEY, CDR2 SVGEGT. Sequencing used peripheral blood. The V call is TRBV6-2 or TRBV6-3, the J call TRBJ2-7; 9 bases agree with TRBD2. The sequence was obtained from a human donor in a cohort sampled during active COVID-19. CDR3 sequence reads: CASSRHLAGVSYEQYF. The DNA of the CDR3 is TGTGCCAGCAGCCGCCACTTAGCGGGGGTCTCCTACGAGCAGTACTTC.